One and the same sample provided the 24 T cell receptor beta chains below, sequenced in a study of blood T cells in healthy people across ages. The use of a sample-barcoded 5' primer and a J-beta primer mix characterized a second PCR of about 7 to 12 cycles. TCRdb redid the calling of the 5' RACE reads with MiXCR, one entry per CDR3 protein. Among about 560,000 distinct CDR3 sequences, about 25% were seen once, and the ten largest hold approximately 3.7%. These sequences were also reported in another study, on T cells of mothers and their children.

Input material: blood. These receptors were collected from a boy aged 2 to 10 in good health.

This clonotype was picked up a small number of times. The DNA for the CDR3 is TGTGCCATCAGTGAGTACGTCTTGATGAACACTGAAGCTTTCTTT. This translates into CAISEYVLMNTEAFF. The chain uses TRBV10-3 and TRBJ1-1; no reliable D call. With 1 base removed from V and 0 bases from J, the gap between germline ends came to 9 bases. The germline V gene encodes CDR1 ENHRY and CDR2 SYGVKD. This CDR3 spans 15 amino acids.

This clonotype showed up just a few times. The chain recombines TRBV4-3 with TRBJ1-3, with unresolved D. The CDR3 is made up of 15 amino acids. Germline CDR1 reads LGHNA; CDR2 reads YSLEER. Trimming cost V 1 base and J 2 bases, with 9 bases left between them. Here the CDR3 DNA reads TGCGCCAGCAGCCAAGCTGGTGATCCTGGAAACACCATATATTTT. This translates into CASSQAGDPGNTIYF.

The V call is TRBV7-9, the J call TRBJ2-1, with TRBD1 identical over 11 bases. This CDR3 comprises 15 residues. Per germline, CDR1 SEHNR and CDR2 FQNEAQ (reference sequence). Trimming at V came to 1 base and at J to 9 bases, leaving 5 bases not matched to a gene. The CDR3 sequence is CASSLGGTGGLEQFF. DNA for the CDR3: TGTGCCAGCAGCTTAGGAGGGACAGGGGGACTTGAGCAGTTCTTC.

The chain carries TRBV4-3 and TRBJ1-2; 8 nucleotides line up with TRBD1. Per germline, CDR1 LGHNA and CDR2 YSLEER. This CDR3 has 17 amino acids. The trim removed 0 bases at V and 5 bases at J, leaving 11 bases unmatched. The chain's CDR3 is CASSQDGQGYLGYGYTF. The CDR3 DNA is TGCGCCAGCAGCCAAGATGGACAGGGCTATCTGGGGTATGGCTACACCTTC.

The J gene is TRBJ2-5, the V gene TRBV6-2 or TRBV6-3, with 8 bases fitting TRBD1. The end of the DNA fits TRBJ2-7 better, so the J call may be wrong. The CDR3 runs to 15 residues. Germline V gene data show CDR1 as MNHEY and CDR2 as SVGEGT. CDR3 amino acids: CASSYGTGIHYEQYF. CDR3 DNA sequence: TGTGCCAGCAGTTACGGGACAGGCATACACTACGAGCAGTACTTC.

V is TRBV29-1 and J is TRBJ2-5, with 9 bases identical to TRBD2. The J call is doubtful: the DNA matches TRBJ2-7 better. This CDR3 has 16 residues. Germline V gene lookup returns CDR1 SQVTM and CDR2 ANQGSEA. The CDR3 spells CSVGRGSSGSSDEQYF. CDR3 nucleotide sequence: TGCAGCGTTGGGAGAGGGAGTAGCGGGAGTAGTGACGAGCAGTACTTC.

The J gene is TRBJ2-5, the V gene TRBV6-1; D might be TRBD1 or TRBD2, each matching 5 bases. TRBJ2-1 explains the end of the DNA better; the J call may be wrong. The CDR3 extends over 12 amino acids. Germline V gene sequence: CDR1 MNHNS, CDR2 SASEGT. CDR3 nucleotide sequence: TGTGCCAGCAGTGAAGTCGGGACGCAGCAGTTCTTC. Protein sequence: CASSEVGTQQFF.

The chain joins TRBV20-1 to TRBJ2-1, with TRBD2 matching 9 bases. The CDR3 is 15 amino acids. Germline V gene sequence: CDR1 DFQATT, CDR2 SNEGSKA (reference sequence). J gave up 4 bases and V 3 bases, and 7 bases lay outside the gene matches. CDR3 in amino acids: CSARPRAGGYNEQFF. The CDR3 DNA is TGCAGTGCTAGGCCCCGAGCGGGGGGTTACAATGAGCAGTTCTTC.

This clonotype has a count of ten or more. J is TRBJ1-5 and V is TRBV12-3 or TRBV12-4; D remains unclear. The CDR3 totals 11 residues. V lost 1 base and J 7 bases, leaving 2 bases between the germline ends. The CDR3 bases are TGTGCCAGCAGTTTAGGACAGCCCCAGCATTTT. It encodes CASSLGQPQHF.

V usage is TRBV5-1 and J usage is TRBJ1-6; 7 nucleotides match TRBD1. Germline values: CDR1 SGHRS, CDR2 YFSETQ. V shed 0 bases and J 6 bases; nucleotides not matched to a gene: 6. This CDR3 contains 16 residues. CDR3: CASSLAGDRINSPLHF. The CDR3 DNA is TGCGCCAGCAGCTTGGCGGGGGACAGAATTAATTCACCCCTCCACTTT.

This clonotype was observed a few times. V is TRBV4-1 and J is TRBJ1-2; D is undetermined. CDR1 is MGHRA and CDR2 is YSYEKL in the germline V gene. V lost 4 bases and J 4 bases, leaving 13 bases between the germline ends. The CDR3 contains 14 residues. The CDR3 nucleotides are TGCGCCAGCAGCCTAGGATACGACTTCTATGGCTACACCTTC. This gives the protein CASSLGYDFYGYTF.

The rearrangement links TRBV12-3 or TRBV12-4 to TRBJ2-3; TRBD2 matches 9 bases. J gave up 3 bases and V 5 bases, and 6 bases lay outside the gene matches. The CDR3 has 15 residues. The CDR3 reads CASSPRLAETDTQYF. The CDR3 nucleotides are TGTGCCAGCAGTCCCCGACTAGCGGAGACAGATACGCAGTATTTT.

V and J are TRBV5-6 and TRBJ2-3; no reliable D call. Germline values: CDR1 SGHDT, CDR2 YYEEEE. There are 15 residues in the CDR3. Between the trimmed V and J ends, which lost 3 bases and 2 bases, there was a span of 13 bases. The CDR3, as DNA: TGTGCCAGCAGCTCCCGCCGGCTGCACACAGATACGCAGTATTTT. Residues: CASSSRRLHTDTQYF.

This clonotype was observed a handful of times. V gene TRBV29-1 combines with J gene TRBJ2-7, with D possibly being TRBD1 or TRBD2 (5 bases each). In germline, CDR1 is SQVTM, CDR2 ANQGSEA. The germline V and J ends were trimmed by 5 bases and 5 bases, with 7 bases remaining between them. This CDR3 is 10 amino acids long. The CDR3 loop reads CSVRDHEQYF. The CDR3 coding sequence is TGCAGCGTTAGGGACCACGAGCAGTACTTC.

CDR3 nucleotide sequence: TGTGCCAGCAGCCAAGGAGGTAGCGGGGGGGGCACAGATACGCAGTATTTT. Translation gives CASSQGGSGGGTDTQYF. The rearrangement uses TRBV4-2 and TRBJ2-3; 11 bases match TRBD2. Per germline, CDR1 LGHNA and CDR2 YNFKEQ. This CDR3 is 17 amino acids long. The V and J ends lost 1 base and 1 base, in that order; junction bases with no gene match: 4.

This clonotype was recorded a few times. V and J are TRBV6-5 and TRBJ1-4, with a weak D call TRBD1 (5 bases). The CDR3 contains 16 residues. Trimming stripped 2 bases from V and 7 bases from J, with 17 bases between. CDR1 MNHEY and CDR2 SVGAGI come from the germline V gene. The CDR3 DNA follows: TGTGCCAGCAGTTACGGGATCGGGGGAAGACGTGAAAAACTGTTTTTT. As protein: CASSYGIGGRREKLFF.

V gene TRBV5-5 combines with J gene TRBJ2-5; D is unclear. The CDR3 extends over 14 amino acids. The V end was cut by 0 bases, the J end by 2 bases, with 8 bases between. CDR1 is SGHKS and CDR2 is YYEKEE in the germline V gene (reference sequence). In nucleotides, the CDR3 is TGTGCCAGCAGCTTGGTTGGGGAACAAGAGACCCAGTACTTC. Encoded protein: CASSLVGEQETQYF.

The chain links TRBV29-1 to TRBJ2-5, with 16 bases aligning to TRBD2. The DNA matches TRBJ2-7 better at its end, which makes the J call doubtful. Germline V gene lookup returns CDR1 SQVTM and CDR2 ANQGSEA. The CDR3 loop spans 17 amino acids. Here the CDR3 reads CSVVGTSGGASSYEQYF. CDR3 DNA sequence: TGCAGCGTTGTTGGGACTAGCGGGGGGGCAAGCTCCTACGAGCAGTACTTC.

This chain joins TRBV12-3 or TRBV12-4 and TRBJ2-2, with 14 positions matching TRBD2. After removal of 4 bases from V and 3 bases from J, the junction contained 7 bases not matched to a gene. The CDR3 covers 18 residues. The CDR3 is CASSSATSGRAHTGELFF. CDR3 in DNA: TGTGCCAGCAGTTCAGCGACTAGCGGGAGGGCCCACACCGGGGAGCTGTTTTTT.

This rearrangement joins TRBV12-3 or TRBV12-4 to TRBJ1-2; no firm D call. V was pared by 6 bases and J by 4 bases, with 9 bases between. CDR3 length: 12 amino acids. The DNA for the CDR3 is TGTGCCAGCAGCCCATCCAGCTATGGCTACACCTTC. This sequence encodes CASSPSSYGYTF.

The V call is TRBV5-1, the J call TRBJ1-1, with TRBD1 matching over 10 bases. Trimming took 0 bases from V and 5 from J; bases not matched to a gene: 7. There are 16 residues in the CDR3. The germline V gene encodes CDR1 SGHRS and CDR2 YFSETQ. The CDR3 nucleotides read TGCGCCAGCAGCTTGGCTCGACAGGGGGCATGGACTGAAGCTTTCTTT. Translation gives CASSLARQGAWTEAFF.

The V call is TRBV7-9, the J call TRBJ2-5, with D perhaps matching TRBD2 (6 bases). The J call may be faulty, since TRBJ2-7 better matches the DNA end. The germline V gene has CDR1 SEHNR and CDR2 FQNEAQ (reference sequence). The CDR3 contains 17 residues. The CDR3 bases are TGTGCCAGCAGCTTAGCCCTCGGCGGGGCCTTCTCCTACGAGCAGTACTTC. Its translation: CASSLALGGAFSYEQYF.

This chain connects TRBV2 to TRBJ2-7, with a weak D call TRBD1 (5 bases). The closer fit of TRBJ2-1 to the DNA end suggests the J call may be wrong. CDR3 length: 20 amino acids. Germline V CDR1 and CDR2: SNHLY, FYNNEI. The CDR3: CASSEFLSRRTGRLYNEQFF. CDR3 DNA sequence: TGTGCCAGCAGTGAATTTCTCTCTCGTCGTACAGGAAGACTCTACAATGAGCAGTTCTTC.

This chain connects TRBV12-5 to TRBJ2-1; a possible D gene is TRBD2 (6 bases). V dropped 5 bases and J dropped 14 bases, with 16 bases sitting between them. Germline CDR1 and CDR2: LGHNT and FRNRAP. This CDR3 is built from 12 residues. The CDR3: CASGRDSREEFF. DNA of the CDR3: TGTGCTAGTGGTCGGGACTCGAGAGAGGAGTTCTTC. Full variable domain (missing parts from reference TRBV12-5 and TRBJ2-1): DARVTQTPRHKVTEMGQEVTMRCQPILGHNTVFWYRQTMMQGLELLAYFRNRAPLDDSGMPKDRFSAEMPDATLATLKIQPSEPRDSAVYFCASGRDSREEFFGPGTRLTVL.